One sample yielded the 32 T cell receptor beta chains listed below, sequenced in a study of blood T cells in healthy people across ages. A sample-barcoded 5' primer and a J-beta primer mix were used in a second PCR of roughly 7 to 11 cycles. A single record per CDR3 protein comes from TCRdb applying MiXCR to the 5' RACE reads. This table has some 1.5 million distinct CDR3 sequences, approximately 43% appearing once. Sequencing input: blood. These receptors came from a woman under 30 in good health.

The chain carries TRBV27 and TRBJ2-7; TRBD1 matches 9 bases. The J call may be incorrect, as the DNA end agrees better with TRBJ2-5. CDR1 and CDR2 (germline): MNHEY, SMNVEV (reference sequence). This CDR3 region has 15 residues. The CDR3 protein is CASRQQGAARETQYF. The CDR3, as DNA: TGTGCCAGCAGGCAACAGGGGGCCGCGAGAGAGACCCAGTACTTC.

This clonotype was detected a few times. The chain is built from TRBV29-1 and TRBJ2-7; D ambiguous. The better agreement between TRBJ2-4 and the DNA end casts doubt on the J call. The CDR3 has 14 amino acids. Germline assignment: CDR1 SQVTM and CDR2 ANQGSEA. CDR3 protein: CSVEDTGAKNIQYF. The CDR3 DNA reads TGCAGCGTTGAGGATACGGGAGCCAAAAACATTCAGTACTTC.

The J gene is TRBJ2-2, the V gene TRBV12-3 or TRBV12-4, with 7 nucleotides matching TRBD1. This CDR3 has 14 residues. The junction had 4 bases not matched to a gene; V was cut back by 6 bases and J by 3 bases. CDR3 loop: CASSLGQYTGELFF. CDR3 bases: TGTGCCAGCAGCTTGGGACAGTACACCGGGGAGCTGTTTTTT.

The chain has TRBV20-1 and TRBJ1-1; D remains unclear. Trimming stripped 6 bases from V and 1 base from J, with 15 bases between. Germline V lookup: CDR1 DFQATT, CDR2 SNEGSKA (reference sequence). The CDR3 has 14 amino acids. The CDR3 DNA reads as TGCAGTGCCTCCCGGTCGGGCGAGAACACTGAAGCTTTCTTT. This encodes CSASRSGENTEAFF.

This clonotype was seen a handful of times. Its ends do not fully match the called genes, so a read error is possible. The V call is TRBV12-3 or TRBV12-4, the J call TRBJ1-2, with a tentative D call TRBD1 (6 bases). CDR3 length: 13 residues. The CDR3 region has the DNA TGTGCCAGCAGTGTAGCAGGGGCACATGGCTACACCTTC. Its translation: CASSVAGAHGYTF.

The chain couples TRBV5-1 to TRBJ2-5, with D unresolved. Germline CDR1 is SGHRS and CDR2 is YFSETQ. The CDR3 extends over 13 amino acids. V dropped 7 bases and J dropped 2 bases, with 12 bases sitting between them. The CDR3 region has the DNA TGCGCCAGCGGCCGGGTCTTACAAGAGACCCAGTACTTC. It yields the protein CASGRVLQETQYF.

This chain joins TRBV20-1 and TRBJ2-7, with D uncertain. The CDR3 has 15 residues. The ends were cut back, 3 bases at V and 7 bases at J, with 22 bases in the middle. Germline-derived CDR1 and CDR2 are DFQATT and SNEGSKA (reference sequence). The CDR3 coding sequence is TGCAGTGCTAGCATCTTAGATAGCTCCTACAATGAGCAGTACTTC. Translation: CSASILDSSYNEQYF.

This clonotype was seen a few times. The chain is built from TRBV11-3 and TRBJ2-7; TRBD2 is a possible D gene (6 bases). Germline assignment: CDR1 SGHNT and CDR2 YENEEA. The CDR3 runs to 13 residues. Trimming cost V 9 bases and J 10 bases, with 22 bases left between them. The CDR3 DNA reads as TGTGCCAGTCACCGGGACTCCCGGGGTGGCCAGTACTTC. This encodes CASHRDSRGGQYF.

The V gene is TRBV11-1, the J gene TRBJ2-5; D not certain. The CDR3 totals 15 residues. The germline V gene has CDR1 SGHAT and CDR2 FQDESV (reference sequence). Trimming pared 0 bases from V and 4 bases from J, leaving 12 bases between. CDR3 coding DNA: TGTGCCAGCAGCTTAGCGGTCAGGCCGACAGAGACCCAGTACTTC. This encodes CASSLAVRPTETQYF. Full variable domain (rest looked up from reference TRBV11-1 and TRBJ2-5): EAEVAQSPRYKITEKSQAVAFWCDPISGHATLYWYRQILGQGPELLVQFQDESVVDDSQLPKDRFSAERLKGVDSTLKIQPAELGDSAMYLCASSLAVRPTETQYFGPGTRLLVL.

For the CDR3, the DNA is TGCGCCAGCAGCTCGGGACTAGCGGGGGAGGAGCAGTACTTC. It yields the protein CASSSGLAGEEQYF. The chain recombines TRBV5-1 with TRBJ2-7; TRBD2 agrees at 14 bases. Unmatched junction bases numbered 3, after V lost 3 bases and J lost 7 bases. Germline V gives CDR1 SGHRS, CDR2 YFSETQ. The CDR3 runs to 14 residues.

The V gene is TRBV9, the J gene TRBJ2-7; 12 nucleotides line up with TRBD2. The CDR3 length is 15 residues. Germline CDR1 SGDLS, CDR2 YYNGEE. V lost 4 bases to trimming and J lost 2 bases; unmatched junction nucleotides: 4. The CDR3 is CASSRLAGAAYEQYF. The CDR3, as DNA: TGTGCCAGCAGCAGACTAGCGGGGGCCGCCTACGAGCAGTACTTC. The full variable domain, in which reference TRBV9 and TRBJ2-7 provide the parts outside the CDR3, is DSGVTQTPKHLITATGQRVTLRCSPRSGDLSVYWYQQSLDQGLQFLIQYYNGEERAKGNILERFSAQQFPDLHSELNLSSLELGDSALYFCASSRLAGAAYEQYFGPGTRLTVT.

The rearrangement links TRBV6-5 to TRBJ2-5, with D maybe TRBD1 (7 bases). This CDR3 spans 11 amino acids. V was trimmed by 11 bases and J by 11 bases, leaving 18 bases between them. Germline CDR1 reads MNHEY; CDR2 reads SVGAGI. This CDR3 reads CASAQGGEQYF. The CDR3 DNA reads TGTGCCTCGGCCCAGGGGGGTGAGCAGTACTTC.

This clonotype was seen a few times. The gene calls are TRBV7-2 and TRBJ2-7; maybe TRBD2 (6 bases). Germline V gene lookup returns CDR1 SGHTA and CDR2 FQGNSA. This CDR3 has 18 residues. V was cut by 0 bases and J by 0 bases, with 18 bases left in between. In DNA form, the CDR3 reads TGTGCCAGCAGCTTAGCCCCGAATTGGCGGGAAGGCTCCTACGAGCAGTACTTC. It yields the protein CASSLAPNWREGSYEQYF.

This sequence joins TRBV7-2 and TRBJ1-5; 7 bases are shared with TRBD1. This CDR3 is built from 16 residues. The V gene's germline CDR1 is SGHTA and CDR2 FQGNSA. Trimming removed 4 bases from V and 4 bases from J; junction bases left unmatched: 10. As DNA, the CDR3 is TGTGCCAGCAGCTCTGAGGGGACAGTGGGAAATCAGCCCCAGCATTTT. This sequence encodes CASSSEGTVGNQPQHF. Looking up the rest from reference TRBV7-2 and TRBJ1-5 gives the full variable domain: GAGVSQSPSNKVTEKGKDVELRCDPISGHTALYWYRQSLGQGLEFLIYFQGNSAPDKSGLPSDRFSAERTGGSVSTLTIQRTQQEDSAVYLCASSSEGTVGNQPQHFGDGTRLSIL.

This clonotype was counted a few times. CDR3 sequence: CASSFGSYNYGYTF. For the CDR3, the DNA is TGTGCCAGCAGCTTCGGCAGTTATAACTATGGCTACACCTTC. This chain joins TRBV5-4 and TRBJ1-2; no reliable D call. The CDR3 loop spans 14 amino acids. The germline V gene has CDR1 SGHNT and CDR2 YYREEE (reference sequence). V lost 2 bases and J lost 1, with 9 bases in between.

This chain uses TRBV6-2 or TRBV6-3 with TRBJ1-2, with D possibly TRBD1 on 5 matching bases. V dropped 6 bases and J dropped 13 bases, with 18 bases sitting between them. The CDR3 has 12 residues. Germline V gives CDR1 MNHEY, CDR2 SVGEGT. As DNA, the CDR3 is TGTGCCAGCAGCCCCGCCGCCGGGACGGCCACCTTC. Translation gives CASSPAAGTATF.

This clonotype was observed many times. The CDR3 loop reads CASTHGTGPSTFYGYTF. Here the CDR3 DNA reads TGTGCCAGCACCCATGGGACAGGGCCTTCGACTTTCTATGGCTACACCTTC. The gene calls are TRBV6-5 and TRBJ1-2, with TRBD1 identical over 9 bases. Germline values: CDR1 MNHEY, CDR2 SVGAGI. V lost 7 bases, J lost 4 bases, and 16 bases stayed unmatched. CDR3 length equals 17 residues.

A few counts support this clonotype. This chain joins TRBV11-2 and TRBJ2-7, with TRBD1 matching over 7 bases. The CDR3 totals 13 residues. From germline, CDR1 is SGHAT and CDR2 FQNNGV. Losses at the gene ends were 5 bases for V and 5 bases for J; bases not matched to a gene: 6. This CDR3 reads CASSQDRSHEQYF. CDR3 DNA sequence: TGTGCCAGCAGCCAGGACAGGAGTCACGAGCAGTACTTC.

There are a few counts of this clonotype. The V call is TRBV9, the J call TRBJ2-5; 16 positions match TRBD2. Germline assignment: CDR1 SGDLS and CDR2 YYNGEE. The CDR3 spans 19 residues. Trimming cost V 3 bases and J 11 bases; bases outside gene matches: 19. CDR3 in amino acids: CASSAAGTSGRVSYNEQYF. CDR3 nucleotide sequence: TGTGCCAGCAGCGCCGCCGGGACTAGCGGGAGGGTATCATACAATGAGCAGTACTTC. Full variable domain (remainder filled in from reference TRBV9 and TRBJ2-5): DSGVTQTPKHLITATGQRVTLRCSPRSGDLSVYWYQQSLDQGLQFLIQYYNGEERAKGNILERFSAQQFPDLHSELNLSSLELGDSALYFCASSAAGTSGRVSYNEQYFGPGTRLLVL.

The V and J genes are TRBV5-1 and TRBJ2-1, with 10 bases identical to TRBD2. V shed 1 base and J 7 bases; nucleotides not matched to a gene: 5. The germline gives CDR1 SGHRS, CDR2 YFSETQ. The CDR3 totals 15 residues. The CDR3 nucleotides read TGCGCCAGCAGCTTGTTTAGGACTAGCGGAAATGAGCAGTTCTTC. It translates to CASSLFRTSGNEQFF.

To note about this clonotype: This could be a read error, since a much larger clone is one nucleotide away. The chain links TRBV5-6 to TRBJ2-1; unclear D gene. TRBJ2-7 explains the end of the DNA better; the J call may be wrong. This CDR3 spans 15 amino acids. Germline V gives CDR1 SGHDT, CDR2 YYEEEE. CDR3 protein: CASSGLQSSYNEQYF. The CDR3 DNA reads TGTGCCAGCAGCGGGCTACAGAGCTCCTACAATGAGCAGTACTTC.

The chain links TRBV5-6 to TRBJ1-2; 8 bases line up with TRBD1. V shed 6 bases, J shed 8 bases, and the junction held 9 bases outside the gene matches. Looked up from germline, CDR1 is SGHDT and CDR2 is YYEEEE. The length of the CDR3 is 13 residues. DNA for the CDR3: TGTGCCAGCACCTCTCAGGGGGCGAGGGGCTACACCTTC. Protein product: CASTSQGARGYTF.

The chain combines TRBV11-2 with TRBJ2-3; tentative D call: TRBD2 (7 bases). In germline, CDR1 is SGHAT, CDR2 FQNNGV. Trimming pared 2 bases from V and 4 bases from J, leaving 16 bases between. The CDR3 runs 16 residues. DNA for the CDR3: TGTGCCAGCAGCTTATATCGGGGGGCAGACGCAGATACGCAGTATTTT. It yields the protein CASSLYRGADADTQYF. Looking up the rest from reference TRBV11-2 and TRBJ2-3 gives the full variable domain: EAGVAQSPRYKIIEKRQSVAFWCNPISGHATLYWYQQILGQGPKLLIQFQNNGVVDDSQLPKDRFSAERLKGVDSTLKIQPAKLEDSAVYLCASSLYRGADADTQYFGPGTRLTVL.

The gene calls are TRBV18 and TRBJ2-1; no clear D gene. Trimming cost V 1 base and J 0 bases, with 13 bases left between them. Germline CDR1 KGHSH, CDR2 LQKENI. CDR3 size: 17 residues. The CDR3 DNA reads as TGTGCCAGCTCACCACTGCCCCCAGGTTTCTCCTACAATGAGCAGTTCTTC. Its translation is CASSPLPPGFSYNEQFF.

The chain employs TRBV5-5 and TRBJ1-1; weak D call: TRBD1 (6 bases). The V end was cut by 4 bases, the J end by 7 bases, with 14 bases between. Germline V gene data show CDR1 as SGHKS and CDR2 as YYEKEE (reference sequence). This CDR3 is 13 amino acids long. CDR3 sequence (DNA): TGTGCCAGCAGCACCTGGACAGCGAATGAAGCTTTCTTT. It translates to CASSTWTANEAFF.

This chain joins TRBV11-2 and TRBJ1-2; unclear D gene. Deletions cut 5 bases from V and 7 bases from J, with 14 bases between. CDR1 is SGHAT, CDR2 FQNNGV, per germline. This CDR3 comprises 13 residues. CDR3 nucleotides: TGTGCCAGCAGCATCGGACCGTCCGTTGGCTACACCTTC. Its translation is CASSIGPSVGYTF.

The rearrangement joins TRBV5-6 to TRBJ2-7; 8 bases match TRBD2. Trimming cost V 4 bases and J 2 bases; bases outside gene matches: 8. Germline V gene data show CDR1 as SGHDT and CDR2 as YYEEEE. CDR3 length: 15 amino acids. Here the CDR3 reads CASSPGGTSPYEQYF. CDR3 nucleotides: TGTGCCAGCAGCCCGGGGGGGACATCGCCCTACGAGCAGTACTTC. The full variable domain, with the rest looked up from reference TRBV5-6 and TRBJ2-7, is DAGVTQSPTHLIKTRGQQVTLRCSPKSGHDTVSWYQQALGQGPQFIFQYYEEEERQRGNFPDRFSGHQFPNYSSELNVNALLLGDSALYLCASSPGGTSPYEQYFGPGTRLTVT.

This clonotype was seen a few times. The genes are TRBV4-2 and TRBJ2-4; TRBD1 is a possible D gene (6 bases). The end of the DNA fits TRBJ2-7 better, so the J call may be wrong. From germline, CDR1 is LGHNA and CDR2 YNFKEQ. The CDR3 has 15 amino acids. In DNA form, the CDR3 reads TGTGCCAGCAGCCAATTTCCAGGGGCGACCTACGAGCAGTACTTC. This sequence encodes CASSQFPGATYEQYF.

This sequence joins TRBV6-7 and TRBJ2-1; 14 bases are shared with TRBD2. TRBV6-7 is identified as an open reading frame with a role that is uncertain. V trimming: 7 bases; J trimming: 8 bases; junction bases outside the gene matches: 10. The CDR3 loop spans 16 amino acids. As DNA, the CDR3 is TGTGCCAGCACCGCGACTAGCGGGGGGGCCAGCGATGAGCAGTTCTTC. This codes for CASTATSGGASDEQFF.

This chain joins TRBV20-1 and TRBJ2-7, with 8 bases aligning to TRBD2. The length of the CDR3 is 13 residues. Germline V CDR1 and CDR2: DFQATT, SNEGSKA (reference sequence). Unmatched junction bases numbered 13, after V lost 8 bases and J lost 7 bases. The CDR3 is CSPVKRGSNEQYF. The CDR3 DNA is TGCAGTCCAGTCAAGCGGGGGTCCAATGAGCAGTACTTC.

The V and J genes are TRBV29-1 and TRBJ1-2, with D possibly TRBD1 on 5 matching bases. This CDR3 is 12 amino acids long. Germline V CDR1 and CDR2: SQVTM, ANQGSEA. V lost 3 bases to trimming and J lost 0 bases, with 5 bases between them. CDR3 coding DNA: TGCAGCGTTGACAGGGCTAACTATGGCTACACCTTC. The encoded protein is CSVDRANYGYTF.

The chain has TRBV2 and TRBJ2-5; D is ambiguous. Trimming removed 1 base from V and 1 base from J, with 7 bases in between. Germline V gives CDR1 SNHLY, CDR2 FYNNEI. The CDR3 contains 14 residues. CDR3 amino acids: CASSEGLPQETQYF. CDR3 coding DNA: TGTGCCAGCAGTGAAGGGCTACCCCAAGAGACCCAGTACTTC.